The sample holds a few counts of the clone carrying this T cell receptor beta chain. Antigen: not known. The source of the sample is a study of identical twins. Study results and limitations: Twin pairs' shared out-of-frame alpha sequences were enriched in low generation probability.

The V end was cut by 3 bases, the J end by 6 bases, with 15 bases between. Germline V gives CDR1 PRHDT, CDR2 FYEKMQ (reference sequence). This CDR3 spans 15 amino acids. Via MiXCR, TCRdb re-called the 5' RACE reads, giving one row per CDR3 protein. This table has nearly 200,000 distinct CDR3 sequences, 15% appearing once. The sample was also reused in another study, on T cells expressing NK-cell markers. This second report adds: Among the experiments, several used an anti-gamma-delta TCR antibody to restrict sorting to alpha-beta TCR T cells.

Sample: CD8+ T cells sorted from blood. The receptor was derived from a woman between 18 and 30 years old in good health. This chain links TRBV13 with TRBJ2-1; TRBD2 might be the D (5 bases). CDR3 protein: CASSLGFIAGNEQFF. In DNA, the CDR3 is TGTGCCAGCAGCTTGGGTTTTATCGCGGGCAATGAGCAGTTCTTC.